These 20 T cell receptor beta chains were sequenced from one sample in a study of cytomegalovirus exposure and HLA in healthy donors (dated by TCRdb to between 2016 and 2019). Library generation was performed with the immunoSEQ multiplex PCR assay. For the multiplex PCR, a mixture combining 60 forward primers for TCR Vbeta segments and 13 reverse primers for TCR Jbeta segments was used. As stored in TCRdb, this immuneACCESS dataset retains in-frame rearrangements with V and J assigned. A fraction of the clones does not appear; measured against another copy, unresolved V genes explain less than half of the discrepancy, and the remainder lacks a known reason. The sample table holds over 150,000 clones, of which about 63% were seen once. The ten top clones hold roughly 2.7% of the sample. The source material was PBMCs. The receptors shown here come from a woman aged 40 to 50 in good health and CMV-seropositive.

CDR3 DNA sequence: TGTGCCAGCACTGGGACAGCGAACGAAGGGAACACCATATATTTT. Its translation is CASTGTANEGNTIYF. The chain carries TRBV2 and TRBJ1-3; TRBD1 aligns across 7 bases. V trimming: 7 bases; J trimming: 7 bases; junction bases outside the gene matches: 13. The CDR3 is 15 amino acids. The V gene's germline CDR1 is SNHLY and CDR2 FYNNEI.

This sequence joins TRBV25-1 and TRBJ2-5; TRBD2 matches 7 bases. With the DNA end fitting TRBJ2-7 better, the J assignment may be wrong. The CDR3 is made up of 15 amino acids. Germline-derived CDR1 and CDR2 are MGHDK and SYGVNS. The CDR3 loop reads CASSEGGRAFYEQYF. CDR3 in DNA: TGTGCCAGCAGTGAAGGTGGGAGGGCCTTCTACGAGCAGTACTTC.

CDR3 sequence (DNA): TGTGCCAGTAGCCCAGCACCGGGACAGGGATTTGACATTCAGTACTTC. It codes for CASSPAPGQGFDIQYF. This chain uses TRBV19 with TRBJ2-4, with 9 bases aligning to TRBD1. The V segment lost 6 bases and the J segment 8 bases; nucleotides outside the gene matches: 14. CDR1 is LNHDA, CDR2 SQIVND, per germline (reference sequence). The CDR3 is 16 amino acids.

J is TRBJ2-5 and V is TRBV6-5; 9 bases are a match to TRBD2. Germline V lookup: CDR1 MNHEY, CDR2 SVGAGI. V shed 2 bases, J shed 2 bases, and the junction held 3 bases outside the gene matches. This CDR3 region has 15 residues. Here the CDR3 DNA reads TGTGCCAGCAGTTACGGGGCGGGGGGGCAAGAGACCCAGTACTTC. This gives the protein CASSYGAGGQETQYF.

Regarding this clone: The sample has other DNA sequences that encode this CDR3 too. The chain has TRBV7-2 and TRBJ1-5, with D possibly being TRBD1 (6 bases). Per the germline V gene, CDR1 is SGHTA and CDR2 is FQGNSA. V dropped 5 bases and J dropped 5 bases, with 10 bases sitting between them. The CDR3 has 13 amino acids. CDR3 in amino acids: CASSPQGDQPQHF. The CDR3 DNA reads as TGTGCCAGCAGCCCACAGGGAGATCAGCCCCAGCATTTT. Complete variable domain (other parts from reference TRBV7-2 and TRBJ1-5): GAGVSQSPSNKVTEKGKDVELRCDPISGHTALYWYRQSLGQGLEFLIYFQGNSAPDKSGLPSDRFSAERTGGSVSTLTIQRTQQEDSAVYLCASSPQGDQPQHFGDGTRLSIL.

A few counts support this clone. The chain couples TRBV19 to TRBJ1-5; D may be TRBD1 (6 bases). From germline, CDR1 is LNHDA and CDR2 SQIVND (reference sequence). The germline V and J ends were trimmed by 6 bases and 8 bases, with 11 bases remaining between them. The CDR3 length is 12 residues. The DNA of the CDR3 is TGTGCCAGTAGACAGGGACGGGAGCCCCAGCATTTT. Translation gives CASRQGREPQHF.

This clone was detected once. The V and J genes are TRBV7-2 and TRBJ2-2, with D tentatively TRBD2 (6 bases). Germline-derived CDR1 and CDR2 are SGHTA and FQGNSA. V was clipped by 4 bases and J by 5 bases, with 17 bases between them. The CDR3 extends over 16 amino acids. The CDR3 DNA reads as TGTGCCAGCAGCTGGGGGGTTGGGTCGTGGACCGGGGAGCTGTTTTTT. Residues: CASSWGVGSWTGELFF.

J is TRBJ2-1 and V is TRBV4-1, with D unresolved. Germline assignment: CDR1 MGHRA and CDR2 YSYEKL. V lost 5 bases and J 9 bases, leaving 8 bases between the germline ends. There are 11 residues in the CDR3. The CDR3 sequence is CASSRSAEQFF. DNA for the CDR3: TGCGCCAGCAGCAGAAGCGCTGAGCAGTTCTTC.

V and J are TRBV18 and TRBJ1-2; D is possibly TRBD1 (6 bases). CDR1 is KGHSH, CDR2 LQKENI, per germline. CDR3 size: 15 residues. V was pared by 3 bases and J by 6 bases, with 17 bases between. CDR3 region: CASSPNIQGSDGYTF. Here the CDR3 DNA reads TGTGCCAGCTCACCCAATATACAGGGATCGGATGGCTACACCTTC.

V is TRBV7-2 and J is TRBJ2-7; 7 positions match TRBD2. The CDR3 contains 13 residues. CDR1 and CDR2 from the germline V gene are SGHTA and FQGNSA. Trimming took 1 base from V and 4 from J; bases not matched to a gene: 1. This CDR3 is CASSLVSGYEQYF. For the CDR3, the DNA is TGTGCCAGCAGCTTAGTTAGCGGGTACGAGCAGTACTTC.

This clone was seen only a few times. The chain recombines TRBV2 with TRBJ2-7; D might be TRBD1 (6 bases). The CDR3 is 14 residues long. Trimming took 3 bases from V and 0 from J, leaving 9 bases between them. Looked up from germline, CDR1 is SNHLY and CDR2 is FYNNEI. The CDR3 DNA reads TGTGCCAGCAGTGAGGACAGAAGCTCCTACGAGCAGTACTTC. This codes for CASSEDRSSYEQYF.

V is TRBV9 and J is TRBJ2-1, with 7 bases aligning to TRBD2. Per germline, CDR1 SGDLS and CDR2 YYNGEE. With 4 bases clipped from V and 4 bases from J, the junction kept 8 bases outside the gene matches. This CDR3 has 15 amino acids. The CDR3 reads CASSITSAPYNEQFF. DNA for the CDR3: TGTGCCAGCAGCATCACTAGCGCCCCTTACAATGAGCAGTTCTTC.

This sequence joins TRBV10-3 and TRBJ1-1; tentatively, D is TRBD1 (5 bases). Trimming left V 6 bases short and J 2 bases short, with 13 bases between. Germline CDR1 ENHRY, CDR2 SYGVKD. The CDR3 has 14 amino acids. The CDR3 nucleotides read TGTGCCATCAGCCTGACAGTGGCCAACACTGAAGCTTTCTTT. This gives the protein CAISLTVANTEAFF.

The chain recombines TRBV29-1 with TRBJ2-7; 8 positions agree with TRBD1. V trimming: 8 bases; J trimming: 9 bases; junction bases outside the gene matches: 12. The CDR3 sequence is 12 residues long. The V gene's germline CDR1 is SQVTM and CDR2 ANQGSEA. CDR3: CSFRGPSSSQYF. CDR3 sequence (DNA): TGCAGCTTCAGGGGGCCCTCTTCGTCGCAGTACTTC.

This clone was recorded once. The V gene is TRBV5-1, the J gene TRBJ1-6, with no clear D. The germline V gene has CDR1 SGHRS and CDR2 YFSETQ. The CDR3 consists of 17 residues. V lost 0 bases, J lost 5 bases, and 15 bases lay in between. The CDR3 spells CASSLVGDRRNNSPLHF. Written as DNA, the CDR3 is TGCGCCAGCAGCTTGGTTGGAGACCGACGTAATAATTCACCCCTCCACTTT. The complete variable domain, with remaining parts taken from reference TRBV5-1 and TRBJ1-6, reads KAGVTQTPRYLIKTRGQQVTLSCSPISGHRSVSWYQQTPGQGLQFLFEYFSETQRNKGNFPGRFSGRQFSNSRSEMNVSTLELGDSALYLCASSLVGDRRNNSPLHFGNGTRLTVT.

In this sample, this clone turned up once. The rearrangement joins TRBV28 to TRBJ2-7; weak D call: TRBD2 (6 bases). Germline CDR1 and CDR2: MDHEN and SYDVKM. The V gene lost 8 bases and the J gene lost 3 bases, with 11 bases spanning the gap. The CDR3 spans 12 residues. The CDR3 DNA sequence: TGTGCCAGCGCGGGACGGCTCTACGAGCAGTACTTC. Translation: CASAGRLYEQYF.

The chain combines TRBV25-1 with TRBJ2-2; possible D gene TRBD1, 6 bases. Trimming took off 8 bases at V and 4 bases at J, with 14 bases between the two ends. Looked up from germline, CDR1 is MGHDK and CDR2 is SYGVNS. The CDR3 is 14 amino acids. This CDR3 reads CASGGQQGTGELFF. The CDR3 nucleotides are TGTGCCAGCGGCGGACAGCAGGGCACCGGGGAGCTGTTTTTT.

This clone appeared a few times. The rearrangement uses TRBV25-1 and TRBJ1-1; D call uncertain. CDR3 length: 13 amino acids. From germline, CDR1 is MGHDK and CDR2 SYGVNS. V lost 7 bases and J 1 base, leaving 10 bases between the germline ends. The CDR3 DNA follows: TGTGCCAGCACCGCGTTTTGGAACACTGAAGCTTTCTTT. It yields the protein CASTAFWNTEAFF.

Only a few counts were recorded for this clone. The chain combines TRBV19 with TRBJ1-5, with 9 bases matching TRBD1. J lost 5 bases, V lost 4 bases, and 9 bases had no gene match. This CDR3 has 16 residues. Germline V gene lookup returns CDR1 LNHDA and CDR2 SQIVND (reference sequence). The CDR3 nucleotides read TGTGCCAGTAGTAGATCCGGGACAGGGTCTGATCAGCCCCAGCATTTT. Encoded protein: CASSRSGTGSDQPQHF.

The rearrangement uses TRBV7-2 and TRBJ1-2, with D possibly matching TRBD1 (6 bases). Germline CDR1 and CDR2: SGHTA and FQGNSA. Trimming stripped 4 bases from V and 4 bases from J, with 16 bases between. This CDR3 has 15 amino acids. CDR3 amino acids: CASSSGRGWVYGYTF. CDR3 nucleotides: TGTGCCAGCAGCTCTGGCAGGGGATGGGTCTATGGCTACACCTTC.